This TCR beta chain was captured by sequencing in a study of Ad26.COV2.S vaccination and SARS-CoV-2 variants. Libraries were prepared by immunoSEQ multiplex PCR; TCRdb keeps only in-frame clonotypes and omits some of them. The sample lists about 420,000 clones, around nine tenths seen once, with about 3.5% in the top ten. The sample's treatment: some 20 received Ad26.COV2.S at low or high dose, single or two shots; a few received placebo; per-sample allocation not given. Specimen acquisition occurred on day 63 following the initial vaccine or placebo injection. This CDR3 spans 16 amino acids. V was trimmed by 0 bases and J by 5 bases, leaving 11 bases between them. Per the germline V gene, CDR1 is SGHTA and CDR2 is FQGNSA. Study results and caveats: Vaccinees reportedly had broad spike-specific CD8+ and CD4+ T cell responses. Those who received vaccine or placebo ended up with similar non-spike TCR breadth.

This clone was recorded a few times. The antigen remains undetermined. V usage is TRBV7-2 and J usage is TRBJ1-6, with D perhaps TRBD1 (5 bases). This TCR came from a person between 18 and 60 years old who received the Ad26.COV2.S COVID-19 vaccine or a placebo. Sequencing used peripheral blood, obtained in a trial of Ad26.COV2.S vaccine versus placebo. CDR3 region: CASSLAGADNNSPLHF. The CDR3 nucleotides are TGTGCCAGCAGCTTAGCAGGGGCCGATAATAATTCACCCCTCCACTTT.